The clone carrying this T cell receptor beta chain was picked up one time. The study ran the assay at deep level. Measured with immunoSEQ multiplex PCR; TCRdb has only the in-frame clones, and not every one. The table includes roughly 320,000 clones, 80% to 90% detected once. This specimen belongs to a study of shared clonotypes between healthy human individuals. V lost 0 bases and J 4 bases, leaving 6 bases between the germline ends. The CDR3 consists of 13 residues. Germline V gene lookup returns CDR1 MGHRA and CDR2 YSYEKL. This sequence originates from a young man in good health. This chain joins TRBV4-1 and TRBJ1-1, with D unclear. Source material: memory CD8+ T cells sorted from blood. As to subset: CD45RO+ cells pooled with CCR7-negative TemRA cells. DNA for the CDR3: TGCGCCAGCAGCCAAGAAAGGGCCACTGAAGCTTTCTTT. Translating it yields CASSQERATEAFF.